One and the same sample provided the 2 T cell receptor beta chains below, sequenced in a study of blood T cell repertoires in COVID-19. Sequencing was performed with immunoSEQ multiplex PCR; in TCRdb, only in-frame clones are kept and a portion is missing. The sample consists of about 250,000 clones, 70% to 90% of them appearing once. Specimen: peripheral blood. The receptor source for this set is a man aged 18 to 30 with active or convalescent COVID-19.

The gene calls are TRBV10-3 and TRBJ2-1, with D perhaps TRBD1 (5 bases). Germline values: CDR1 ENHRY, CDR2 SYGVKD. The CDR3 totals 11 residues. V lost 3 bases to trimming and J lost 9 bases, with 6 bases between them. The CDR3 DNA follows: TGTGCCATCAGTGATCAGGGTGAGCAGTTCTTC. Translated: CAISDQGEQFF.

The V call is TRBV6-4, the J call TRBJ2-3; TRBD1 might be the D (6 bases). This CDR3 contains 15 residues. V lost 4 bases and J 1 base, leaving 12 bases between the germline ends. Per the germline V gene, CDR1 is MRHNA and CDR2 is SNTAGT. CDR3 in DNA: TGTGCCAGCAGTGGACAGGCGGAAGGCACAGATACGCAGTATTTT. It is translated as CASSGQAEGTDTQYF.